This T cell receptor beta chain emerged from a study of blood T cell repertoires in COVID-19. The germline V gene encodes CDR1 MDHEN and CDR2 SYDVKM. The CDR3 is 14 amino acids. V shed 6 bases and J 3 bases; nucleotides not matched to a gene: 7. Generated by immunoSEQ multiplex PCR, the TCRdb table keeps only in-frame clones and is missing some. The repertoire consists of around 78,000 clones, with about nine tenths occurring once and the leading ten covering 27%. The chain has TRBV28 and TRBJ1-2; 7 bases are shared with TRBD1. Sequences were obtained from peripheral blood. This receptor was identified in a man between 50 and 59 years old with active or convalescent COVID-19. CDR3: CASRVQGDYYGYTF. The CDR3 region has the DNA TGTGCCAGCAGGGTGCAGGGGGACTACTATGGCTACACCTTC.